This entry lists 3 T cell receptor beta chains sequenced from one sample in a study of blood T cell repertoires in COVID-19. The table came from immunoSEQ multiplex PCR; TCRdb's copy has only in-frame clones and leaves some out. Of hundreds of thousands of clones listed, roughly 86% are singletons. Sequences were obtained from peripheral blood. Receptors were obtained from a human donor in a cohort sampled during active COVID-19.

This chain connects TRBV18 to TRBJ2-5; unclear D gene. CDR3 size: 13 residues. Germline CDR1 and CDR2: KGHSH and LQKENI. The ends were cut back, 4 bases at V and 2 bases at J, with 8 bases in the middle. CDR3 in amino acids: CASSLTDQETQYF. CDR3 nucleotide sequence: TGTGCCAGCTCACTTACAGATCAAGAGACCCAGTACTTC. The full variable domain, completed using reference TRBV18 and TRBJ2-5, is NAGVMQNPRHLVRRRGQEARLRCSPMKGHSHVYWYRQLPEEGLKFMVYLQKENIIDESGMPKERFSAEFPKEGPSILRIQQVVRGDSAAYFCASSLTDQETQYFGPGTRLLVL.

CDR3 coding DNA: TGTGCCAGTTACACAGGGAGTTATGGCTACACCTTC. Translating gives CASYTGSYGYTF. The chain couples TRBV19 to TRBJ1-2; D might be TRBD1 (6 bases). V gave up 8 bases and J gave up 5 bases, with 12 bases separating them. Germline assignment: CDR1 LNHDA and CDR2 SQIVND (reference sequence). The CDR3 is made up of 12 amino acids.

This chain uses TRBV5-4 with TRBJ2-1; 13 positions agree with TRBD2. This CDR3 has 15 amino acids. Trimming took 4 bases from V and 8 from J; bases not matched to a gene: 6. Germline lookup yields CDR1 SGHNT and CDR2 YYREEE (reference sequence). CDR3 DNA sequence: TGTGCCAGCAGCGTAACTAGCGGGGGGGCCGATGAGCAGTTCTTC. It yields the protein CASSVTSGGADEQFF.